The rows below give T cell receptor beta chains drawn from one sample of a study of shared clonotypes between healthy human individuals. Profiling relied on immunoSEQ multiplex PCR, and the TCRdb table lists in-frame clones only, not all of them. The sample contains approximately 740,000 clones, nearly 95% of which appear only once. What was sequenced was naive CD8+ T cells sorted from blood. Receptor source: a man aged 30 to 39 in good health. CDR3s leave out the opening cysteine and the closing phenylalanine or tryptophan. The order of the fields is J gene, V gene, clone size, CDR3 protein. Size is stated for part of the rows, as once, few or many counts, or as a class when the clone is expanded.

TRBJ2-7 | TRBV4-3 | - | ASSHSPGTYEQY
TRBJ2-2 | TRBV7-2 | - | ASSLLMNTGELF
TRBJ2-3 | TRBV14 | few | ASSPGGSIYTDTQY
TRBJ2-7 | TRBV5-6 | - | ASSFGSSYYEQY
TRBJ2-3 | TRBV1 | - | TSSQDWVVPTDTQY
TRBJ2-5 | TRBV6-5 | - | ASSYNGGETQY
TRBJ2-7 | TRBV10-1 | - | ASSNSGGIYEQY
TRBJ2-6 | TRBV27 | - | ASSLFGGAGANVLT
TRBJ2-7 | TRBV7-9 | - | ASSWEGSGEQY
TRBJ1-1 | TRBV11-2 | - | ASSITGDTEAF
TRBJ2-7 | TRBV5-1 | - | ASSSADRGIYEQY
TRBJ2-1 | TRBV5-4 | - | ASSLLSGSGYNEQF
TRBJ2-4 | TRBV2 | once | ASSESRGSGSNIQY
TRBJ2-5 | TRBV29-1 | - | SVEGTGAVGETQY
TRBJ2-3 | TRBV4-1 | - | ASSQAWDPGPTDTQY
TRBJ2-3 | TRBV7-6 | once | ASSQFIGADTQY
TRBJ2-7 | TRBV28 | - | ASSSLTEISYEQY
TRBJ2-1 | TRBV5-6 | - | ASSLAGTSRFSYNEQF
TRBJ1-1 | TRBV30 | - | AWRPLGGTEAF
TRBJ2-1 | TRBV29-1 | - | SVVAADNEQF
TRBJ2-1 | TRBV7-9 | - | ASRLEGNEQF
TRBJ2-7 | TRBV2 | - | ASSVAGGTYEQY
TRBJ2-6 | TRBV7-6 | - | ASSPAGRGAGANVLT
TRBJ1-3 | TRBV28 | - | ASSYGLSSGNTIY
TRBJ2-7 | TRBV7-9 | - | ASSLTAGGPYEQY
TRBJ2-5 | TRBV7-9 | - | ASRGASGKETQY
TRBJ1-1 | TRBV21-1 | - | ASTHRGGTEAF
TRBJ2-7 | TRBV27 | - | ASSLSAGEQY
TRBJ2-5 | TRBV5-1 | once | ASSYGLAGEETQY
TRBJ2-1 | TRBV9 | - | ASSPSGTSLGDEQF
TRBJ2-3 | TRBV10-2 | - | ASSDGTGALNTQY
TRBJ2-2 | TRBV28 | - | ASSLLSRTGGELF
TRBJ2-1 | TRBV19 | - | ASSQANYNEQF
TRBJ2-7 | TRBV28 | - | ASHDREQDPFSYEQY
TRBJ2-7 | TRBV7-8 | few | ASSSLGGSSYEQY
TRBJ2-1 | TRBV4-1 | - | ASSQASAGGIGSSYNEQF
TRBJ1-1 | TRBV5-1 | - | ASSLSMNTEAF
TRBJ2-2 | TRBV12-2 | once | ASRPWERLPTGELF
TRBJ2-2 | TRBV27 | - | ASSPTSGTGELF
TRBJ1-2 | TRBV27 | - | ASIRQGEGYGYT